Reported below is one T cell receptor (beta chain). This entry comes from a study of control samples from healthy donors and cancer patients. The CDR3 spans 19 residues. Clones were read by immunoSEQ multiplex PCR, and TCRdb kept only the in-frame ones, dropping some. This sample has roughly 120,000 clones, with about nine tenths found just once. The sample taken for sequencing was blood. The sequence derives from a woman under 30 in good health. The chain carries TRBV1 and TRBJ2-2; TRBD1 reflects the table's D call only, with no check against the DNA. TRBV1 is listed as a pseudogene. Here the CDR3 reads CTSSQIHPQRTVITGELFF. The CDR3, as DNA: TGCACCAGCAGCCAAATCCACCCCCAACGGACAGTAATAACCGGGGAGCTGTTTTTT.